Listed below are T cell receptor beta chains from one sample, sequenced in a study of T cells in localized non-small cell lung cancer. Clones were sequenced by immunoSEQ multiplex PCR, and TCRdb holds only the in-frame ones, with some missing. The data hold approximately 43,000 clones, with more than 70% observed a single time. The sequences come from peripheral blood, collected before any cancer treatment. The origin of the receptors is a female donor at least 60 years old with stage I squamous cell lung carcinoma. Both conserved end residues are part of each CDR3.

CDR3: CASSVGQGANYGYTF
length: 15
V: TRBV7-2

CDR3: CASSLYGAGYGYTF
length: 14
V: TRBV27

CDR3: CATSTYRGTEAFF
length: 13
V: TRBV19

CDR3: CASSPNGLAGEVQYF
length: 15
V: TRBV11-3

CDR3: CASSLTGQNTEAFF
length: 14
V: TRBV27

CDR3: CASSPTSGRQYNEQFF
length: 16
V: TRBV7-9

CDR3: CASSMSGANYGYTF
length: 14
V: TRBV19

CDR3: CASFQAPRHTEAFF
length: 14
V: TRBV6-1

CDR3: CASSVGPDTEAFF
length: 13
V: TRBV9

CDR3: CASSEVDGAFF
length: 11
V: TRBV9

CDR3: CASSYSGRGETQYF
length: 14
V: TRBV7-2